Shown below are 30 T cell receptor beta chains from a single sample sequenced in a study of blood T cell repertoires in COVID-19. Profiled with immunoSEQ multiplex PCR; TCRdb holds only in-frame clones, not every one. The table shows hundreds of thousands of clones, with about 85% occurring only once. The source material was PBMCs or T cells enriched from blood (not recorded which). These receptors were obtained from a woman in her 30s with acute COVID-19.

This sequence joins TRBV7-9 and TRBJ2-1, with 10 positions matching TRBD2. CDR3 length: 15 amino acids. V lost 4 bases to trimming and J lost 4 bases; unmatched junction nucleotides: 4. Germline V gives CDR1 SEHNR, CDR2 FQNEAQ (reference sequence). The DNA of the CDR3 is TGTGCCAGCAGCTCTAGCGGGAGCAAGTACAATGAGCAGTTCTTC. This gives the protein CASSSSGSKYNEQFF.

The J gene is TRBJ2-3, the V gene TRBV6-1; tentative D call: TRBD1 (6 bases). V was shortened by 4 bases and J by 5 bases, with 19 bases between the two germline ends. Per the germline V gene, CDR1 is MNHNS and CDR2 is SASEGT. CDR3 length: 16 residues. The chain's CDR3 is CASSAHTGTFVDTQYF. CDR3 DNA: TGTGCCAGCAGTGCCCATACAGGGACCTTTGTAGATACGCAGTATTTT.

The rearrangement uses TRBV9 and TRBJ2-3; D might be TRBD1 (5 bases). The V gene's germline CDR1 is SGDLS and CDR2 YYNGEE. V dropped 3 bases and J dropped 6 bases, with 11 bases sitting between them. The CDR3 consists of 13 residues. The CDR3 spells CASSALGADTQYF. CDR3 DNA: TGTGCCAGCAGCGCTCTAGGGGCTGATACGCAGTATTTT. Using reference TRBV9 and TRBJ2-3 for the parts outside the CDR3, the full variable domain is DSGVTQTPKHLITATGQRVTLRCSPRSGDLSVYWYQQSLDQGLQFLIQYYNGEERAKGNILERFSAQQFPDLHSELNLSSLELGDSALYFCASSALGADTQYFGPGTRLTVL.

This rearrangement joins TRBV29-1 to TRBJ1-1; D might be TRBD1 (6 bases). Germline-derived CDR1 and CDR2 are SQVTM and ANQGSEA. V was clipped by 4 bases and J by 0 bases, with 18 bases between them. The CDR3 is 16 residues long. CDR3 residues: CSVAQLQGRVNTEAFF. CDR3 nucleotides: TGCAGCGTTGCGCAGTTACAGGGACGGGTGAACACTGAAGCTTTCTTT.

The J gene is TRBJ1-1, the V gene TRBV19; 10 bases align to TRBD1. The CDR3 is 15 amino acids. The trim removed 9 bases at V and 0 bases at J, leaving 7 bases unmatched. CDR1 is LNHDA and CDR2 is SQIVND in the germline V gene (reference sequence). The CDR3 region has the DNA TGTGCCAGCCCCGGGACAGGGGTCTTGAACACTGAAGCTTTCTTT. Translated, it gives CASPGTGVLNTEAFF.

The chain recombines TRBV9 with TRBJ2-1; D perhaps matches TRBD2 (5 bases). The CDR3 length is 15 residues. The V gene lost 0 bases and the J gene lost 6 bases, with 13 bases spanning the gap. CDR1 and CDR2 from the germline V gene are SGDLS and YYNGEE. CDR3 nucleotide sequence: TGTGCCAGCAGCGTAGATCCCGGACTGAGCAATGAGCAGTTCTTC. It encodes CASSVDPGLSNEQFF.

The genes are TRBV12-3 or TRBV12-4 and TRBJ1-1; tentative D call: TRBD1 (6 bases). The CDR3 length is 12 residues. With 5 bases removed from V and 5 bases from J, the gap between germline ends came to 9 bases. The CDR3 nucleotides read TGTGCCAGCAGTGTCAGGGGTACTGAAGCTTTCTTT. The encoded protein is CASSVRGTEAFF.

The chain couples TRBV4-1 to TRBJ2-3; 11 nucleotides agree with TRBD2. J gave up 3 bases and V 1 base, and 3 bases lay outside the gene matches. This CDR3 has 16 amino acids. The germline CDR1 and CDR2 sequences are MGHRA and YSYEKL. The CDR3 here is CASSQVSSGGTDTQYF. CDR3 sequence (DNA): TGCGCCAGCAGCCAAGTTTCTAGCGGGGGGACAGATACGCAGTATTTT.

The V and J genes are TRBV29-1 and TRBJ1-1; 8 nucleotides match TRBD1. V lost 6 bases to trimming and J lost 0 bases; unmatched junction nucleotides: 6. The CDR3 is 14 residues long. Germline CDR1 SQVTM, CDR2 ANQGSEA. CDR3 bases: TGCAGCGTCAGGAGGACAGGGATGAACACTGAAGCTTTCTTT. Residues: CSVRRTGMNTEAFF. Complete variable domain (other parts from reference TRBV29-1 and TRBJ1-1): SAVISQKPSRDICQRGTSLTIQCQVDSQVTMMFWYRQQPGQSLTLIATANQGSEATYESGFVIDKFPISRPNLTFSTLTVSNMSPEDSSIYLCSVRRTGMNTEAFFGQGTRLTVV.

Only a few counts were recorded for this clone. The CDR3 DNA reads TGTGCCAGCGGCGGGGTACCGGACAGGGCACAGAGGAACACTGAAGCTTTCTTT. Its protein product is CASGGVPDRAQRNTEAFF. The chain has TRBV2 and TRBJ1-1; 8 nucleotides agree with TRBD1. In germline, CDR1 is SNHLY, CDR2 FYNNEI. Losses at the gene ends were 8 bases for V and 1 base for J; bases not matched to a gene: 18. This CDR3 comprises 18 residues.

V usage is TRBV28 and J usage is TRBJ2-3; TRBD2 matches 11 bases. The CDR3 is 17 residues long. V lost 1 base, J lost 5 bases, and 8 bases stayed unmatched. Germline V gene data show CDR1 as MDHEN and CDR2 as SYDVKM. The CDR3 DNA follows: TGTGCCAGCAGTTTATTACTAGCGGGAGAGGTTCTAGATACGCAGTATTTT. Amino acids: CASSLLLAGEVLDTQYF.

V is TRBV7-2 and J is TRBJ1-1; possibly TRBD1 for D (5 bases). The CDR3 length is 16 residues. The germline CDR1 and CDR2 sequences are SGHTA and FQGNSA. V was pared by 3 bases and J by 0 bases, with 14 bases between. CDR3 region: CASSFRAGKVNTEAFF. The CDR3, as DNA: TGTGCCAGCAGCTTTCGGGCAGGGAAGGTGAACACTGAAGCTTTCTTT. The full variable domain, its missing parts supplied by reference TRBV7-2 and TRBJ1-1, is GAGVSQSPSNKVTEKGKDVELRCDPISGHTALYWYRQSLGQGLEFLIYFQGNSAPDKSGLPSDRFSAERTGGSVSTLTIQRTQQEDSAVYLCASSFRAGKVNTEAFFGQGTRLTVV.

This chain uses TRBV27 with TRBJ2-2, with 7 positions matching TRBD2. Per germline, CDR1 MNHEY and CDR2 SMNVEV (reference sequence). The V gene end was trimmed by 2 bases and the J gene end by 9 bases; junction bases not matched to a gene: 6. This CDR3 contains 14 residues. The CDR3 sequence: CASSLRGGVRELFF. The CDR3, as DNA: TGTGCCAGCAGTTTACGCGGGGGAGTCAGGGAGCTGTTTTTT.

V is TRBV2 and J is TRBJ2-1, with TRBD2 matching 8 bases. Germline lookup yields CDR1 SNHLY and CDR2 FYNNEI. This CDR3 has 13 residues. V lost 8 bases to trimming and J lost 4 bases; unmatched junction nucleotides: 4. The CDR3: CASVGGEYNEQFF. CDR3 bases: TGTGCCAGCGTCGGGGGGGAATACAATGAGCAGTTCTTC.

This clone was detected a few times. This chain uses TRBV5-1 with TRBJ1-2, with TRBD1 identical over 8 bases. Germline V gene lookup returns CDR1 SGHRS and CDR2 YFSETQ. V lost 7 bases and J lost 0; bases outside the gene matches: 5. The CDR3 covers 14 residues. CDR3 in amino acids: CASRQGTTNYGYTF. The CDR3 DNA reads TGCGCCAGCCGACAGGGGACAACTAACTATGGCTACACCTTC.

The chain combines TRBV5-1 with TRBJ1-1; the D is unclear. The CDR3 is made up of 14 amino acids. The V end lost 0 bases, the J end lost 0 bases, and 6 bases lay between the germline ends. Germline values: CDR1 SGHRS, CDR2 YFSETQ. CDR3 sequence: CASSLVPMNTEAFF. CDR3 DNA: TGCGCCAGCAGCTTGGTACCTATGAACACTGAAGCTTTCTTT. Together with reference TRBV5-1 and TRBJ1-1, the CDR3 gives the full variable domain: KAGVTQTPRYLIKTRGQQVTLSCSPISGHRSVSWYQQTPGQGLQFLFEYFSETQRNKGNFPGRFSGRQFSNSRSEMNVSTLELGDSALYLCASSLVPMNTEAFFGQGTRLTVV.

The CDR3: CASTTGLDEQFF. The CDR3 DNA follows: TGTGCCAGCACCACAGGTCTCGATGAGCAGTTCTTC. The chain uses TRBV28 and TRBJ2-1, with D tentatively TRBD1 (5 bases). The V end lost 7 bases, the J end lost 8 bases, and 12 bases lay between the germline ends. The CDR3 extends over 12 amino acids. CDR1 is MDHEN and CDR2 is SYDVKM in the germline V gene. Full variable domain (missing parts from reference TRBV28 and TRBJ2-1): DVKVTQSSRYLVKRTGEKVFLECVQDMDHENMFWYRQDPGLGLRLIYFSYDVKMKEKGDIPEGYSVSREKKERFSLILESASTNQTSMYLCASTTGLDEQFFGPGTRLTVL.

The rearrangement joins TRBV4-1 to TRBJ1-2, with D tentatively TRBD1 (5 bases). Germline V gene data show CDR1 as MGHRA and CDR2 as YSYEKL. Trimming stripped 4 bases from V and 4 bases from J, with 22 bases between. The length of the CDR3 is 17 residues. The CDR3: CASSPPPGGDRPYGYTF. CDR3 sequence (DNA): TGCGCCAGCAGCCCCCCACCCGGGGGAGATCGTCCCTATGGCTACACCTTC.

V and J are TRBV28 and TRBJ1-1; no clear D. Germline CDR1 is MDHEN and CDR2 is SYDVKM. Trimming left V 5 bases short and J 0 bases short, with 16 bases between. The CDR3 contains 16 residues. CDR3 sequence (DNA): TGTGCCAGCAGTAGAAATACTCAGGACTTGAACACTGAAGCTTTCTTT. Protein sequence: CASSRNTQDLNTEAFF.

The V gene is TRBV10-3, the J gene TRBJ2-1, with 14 bases lining up with TRBD2. The junction had 4 bases not matched to a gene; V was cut back by 6 bases and J by 6 bases. CDR1 is ENHRY and CDR2 is SYGVKD in the germline V gene. This CDR3 comprises 15 residues. The CDR3 nucleotides are TGTGCCATCAGCAGACTAGCGGGGGGGCCCAATGAGCAGTTCTTC. Translated: CAISRLAGGPNEQFF.

V and J are TRBV7-6 and TRBJ1-2; TRBD1 might be the D (6 bases). CDR1 and CDR2 from the germline V gene are SGHVS and FNYEAQ. The CDR3 covers 18 residues. The V and J ends lost 3 bases and 4 bases respectively, with 24 bases between them. For the CDR3, the DNA is TGTGCCAGCAGCTTGGGGGCCCGGGGGGCGCAGGTCAGCTATGGCTACACCTTC. This gives the protein CASSLGARGAQVSYGYTF.

This clone was observed a handful of times. The chain uses TRBV28 and TRBJ2-7, with TRBD1 matching 10 bases. Per germline, CDR1 MDHEN and CDR2 SYDVKM. The CDR3 has 15 amino acids. J lost 4 bases, V lost 4 bases, and 7 bases had no gene match. CDR3 sequence reads: CASSSSGTGVYEQYF. The CDR3 DNA reads TGTGCCAGCAGTTCCTCCGGGACAGGGGTTTACGAGCAGTACTTC.

The chain uses TRBV6-5 and TRBJ2-2, with 10 bases fitting TRBD2. J gave up 6 bases and V 2 bases, and 6 bases lay outside the gene matches. The CDR3 is 16 residues long. Germline CDR1 is MNHEY and CDR2 is SVGAGI. The CDR3 bases are TGTGCCAGCAGTTACCTAGCGGGAGACATGTCCGGGGAGCTGTTTTTT. This encodes CASSYLAGDMSGELFF.

The chain has TRBV7-9 and TRBJ2-4, with 7 bases that match TRBD1. CDR3 length: 18 residues. J gave up 0 bases and V 5 bases, and 13 bases lay outside the gene matches. The germline gives CDR1 SEHNR, CDR2 FQNEAQ (reference sequence). In DNA form, the CDR3 reads TGTGCCAGCAGCCCACCGACAGGGCGAGACCTAGCCAAAAACATTCAGTACTTC. This codes for CASSPPTGRDLAKNIQYF.

The rearrangement joins TRBV6-2 or TRBV6-3 to TRBJ2-7, with D unresolved. Trimming pared 5 bases from V and 7 bases from J, leaving 12 bases between. The CDR3 is 12 amino acids. CDR1 and CDR2 (germline): MNHEY, SVGEGT. The CDR3 DNA follows: TGTGCCAGCAGTCTCGTGAGTTGGGAGCAGTACTTC. It translates to CASSLVSWEQYF.

The J gene is TRBJ1-3, the V gene TRBV19, with D unresolved. Germline CDR1 is LNHDA and CDR2 is SQIVND (reference sequence). V was shortened by 7 bases and J by 0 bases, with 13 bases between the two germline ends. The CDR3 loop spans 15 amino acids. The CDR3 protein is CASIWESASGNTIYF. The DNA for the CDR3 is TGTGCCAGTATCTGGGAGTCGGCCTCTGGAAACACCATATATTTT.

To note about this clone: Sequence at one end of the junction differs from germline and may be a read error. This sequence joins TRBV12-3 or TRBV12-4 and TRBJ2-7; 7 bases are a match to TRBD2. The CDR3 is made up of 12 amino acids. CDR3 in amino acids: CASSLFGGTESF. In DNA, the CDR3 is TGTGCCAGCAGTTTATTCGGGGGGACCGAGAGCTTC.

The J gene is TRBJ2-4, the V gene TRBV5-5, with TRBD1 matching over 8 bases. Germline V lookup: CDR1 SGHKS, CDR2 YYEKEE (reference sequence). Germline trimming cut 5 bases from V and 5 bases from J; bases unmatched to any gene: 6. The CDR3 runs 14 residues. CDR3 loop: CASRTGEIENIQYF. In DNA form, the CDR3 reads TGTGCCAGCAGGACAGGGGAAATCGAAAACATTCAGTACTTC.

This rearrangement joins TRBV2 to TRBJ2-7, with 8 bases that match TRBD2. V shed 4 bases and J 4 bases; nucleotides not matched to a gene: 9. CDR1 SNHLY and CDR2 FYNNEI come from the germline V gene. This CDR3 is 15 amino acids long. The CDR3 bases are TGTGCCAGCAGTGTGCAGCGGGGGTCTGGGTACGAGCAGTACTTC. Protein product: CASSVQRGSGYEQYF.

The V call is TRBV2, the J call TRBJ2-1; TRBD2 matches at 7 bases. V was clipped by 4 bases and J by 0 bases; unmatched bases: 3. This CDR3 region has 15 residues. The germline V gene encodes CDR1 SNHLY and CDR2 FYNNEI. CDR3 in amino acids: CASSARGGSYNEQFF. DNA of the CDR3: TGTGCCAGCAGTGCCCGCGGGGGCTCCTACAATGAGCAGTTCTTC.